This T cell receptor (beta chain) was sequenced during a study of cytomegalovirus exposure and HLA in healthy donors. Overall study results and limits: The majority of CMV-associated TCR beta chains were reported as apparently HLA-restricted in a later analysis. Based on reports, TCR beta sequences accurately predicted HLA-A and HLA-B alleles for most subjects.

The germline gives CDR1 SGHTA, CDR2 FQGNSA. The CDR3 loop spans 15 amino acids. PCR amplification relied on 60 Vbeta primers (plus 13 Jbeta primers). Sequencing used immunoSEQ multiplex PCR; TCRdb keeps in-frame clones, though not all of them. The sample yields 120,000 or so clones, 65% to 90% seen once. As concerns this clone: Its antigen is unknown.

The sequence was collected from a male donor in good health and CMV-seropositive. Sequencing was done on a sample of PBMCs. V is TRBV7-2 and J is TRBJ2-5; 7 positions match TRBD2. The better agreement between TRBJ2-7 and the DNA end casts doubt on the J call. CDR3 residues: CASSFSTGGTYEQYF. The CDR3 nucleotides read TGTGCCAGCAGCTTTTCAACGGGAGGAACCTACGAGCAGTACTTC.